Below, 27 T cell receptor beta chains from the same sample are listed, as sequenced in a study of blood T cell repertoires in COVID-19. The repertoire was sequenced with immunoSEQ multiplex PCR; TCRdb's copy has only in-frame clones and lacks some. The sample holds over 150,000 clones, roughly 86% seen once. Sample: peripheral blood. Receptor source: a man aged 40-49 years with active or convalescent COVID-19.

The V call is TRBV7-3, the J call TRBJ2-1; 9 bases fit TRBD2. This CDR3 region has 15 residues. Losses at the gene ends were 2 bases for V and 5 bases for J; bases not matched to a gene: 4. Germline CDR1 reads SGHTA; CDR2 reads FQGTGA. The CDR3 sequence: CASSLSTSGNNEQFF. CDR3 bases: TGTGCCAGCAGCTTATCGACTAGCGGAAACAATGAGCAGTTCTTC. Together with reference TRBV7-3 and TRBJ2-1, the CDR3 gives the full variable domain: GAGVSQTPSNKVTEKGKYVELRCDPISGHTALYWYRQSLGQGPEFLIYFQGTGAADDSGLPNDRFFAVRPEGSVSTLKIQRTERGDSAVYLCASSLSTSGNNEQFFGPGTRLTVL.

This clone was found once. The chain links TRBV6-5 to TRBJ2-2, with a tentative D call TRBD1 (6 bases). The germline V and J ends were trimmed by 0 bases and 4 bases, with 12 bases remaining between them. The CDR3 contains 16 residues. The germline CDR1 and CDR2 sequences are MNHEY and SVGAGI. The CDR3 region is CASSYSAGVSTGELFF. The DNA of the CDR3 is TGTGCCAGCAGTTACTCGGCAGGGGTTAGCACCGGGGAGCTGTTTTTT.

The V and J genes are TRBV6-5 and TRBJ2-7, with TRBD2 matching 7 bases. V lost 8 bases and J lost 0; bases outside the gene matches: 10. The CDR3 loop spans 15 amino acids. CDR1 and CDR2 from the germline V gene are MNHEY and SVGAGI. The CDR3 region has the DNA TGTGCCAGCTGGGGGGGAACACGGAACTCCTACGAGCAGTACTTC. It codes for CASWGGTRNSYEQYF.

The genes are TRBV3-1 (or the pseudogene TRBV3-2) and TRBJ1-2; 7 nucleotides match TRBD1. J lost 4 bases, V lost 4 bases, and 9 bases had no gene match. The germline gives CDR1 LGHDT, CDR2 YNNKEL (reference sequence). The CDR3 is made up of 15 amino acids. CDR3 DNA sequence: TGTGCCAGCAGCCCCCGGACAGGCACAGTCTATGGCTACACCTTC. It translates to CASSPRTGTVYGYTF.

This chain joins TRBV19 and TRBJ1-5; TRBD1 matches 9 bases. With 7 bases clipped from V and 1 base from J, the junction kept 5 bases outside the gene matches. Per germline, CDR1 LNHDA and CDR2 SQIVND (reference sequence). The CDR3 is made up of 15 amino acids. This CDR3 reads CASTSDRGSNQPQHF. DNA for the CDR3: TGTGCCAGTACCTCGGACAGGGGCAGCAATCAGCCCCAGCATTTT.

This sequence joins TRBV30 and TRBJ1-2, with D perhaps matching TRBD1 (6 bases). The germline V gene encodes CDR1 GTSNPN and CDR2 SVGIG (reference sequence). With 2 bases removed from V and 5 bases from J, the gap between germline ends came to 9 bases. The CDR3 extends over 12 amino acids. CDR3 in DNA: TGTGCCTGGAGTCTACAGGGATATGGCTACACCTTC. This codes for CAWSLQGYGYTF. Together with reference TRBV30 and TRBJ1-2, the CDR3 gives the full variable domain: SQTIHQWPATLVQPVGSPLSLECTVEGTSNPNLYWYRQAAGRGLQLLFYSVGIGQISSEVPQNLSASRPQDRQFILSSKKLLLSDSGFYLCAWSLQGYGYTFGSGTRLTVV.

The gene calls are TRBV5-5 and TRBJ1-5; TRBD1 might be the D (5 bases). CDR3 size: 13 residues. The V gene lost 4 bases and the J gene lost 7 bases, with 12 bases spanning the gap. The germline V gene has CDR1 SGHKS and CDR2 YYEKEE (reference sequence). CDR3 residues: CASSNQGTQPQHF. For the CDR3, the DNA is TGTGCCAGCAGCAACCAGGGAACCCAGCCCCAGCATTTT.

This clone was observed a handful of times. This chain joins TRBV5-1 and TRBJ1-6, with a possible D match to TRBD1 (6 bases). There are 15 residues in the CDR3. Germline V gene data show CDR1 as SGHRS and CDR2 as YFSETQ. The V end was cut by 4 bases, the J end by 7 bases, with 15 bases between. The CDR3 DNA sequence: TGCGCCAGCAGCGGGGGGGCTAGTGGGAATTCACCCCTCCACTTT. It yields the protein CASSGGASGNSPLHF.

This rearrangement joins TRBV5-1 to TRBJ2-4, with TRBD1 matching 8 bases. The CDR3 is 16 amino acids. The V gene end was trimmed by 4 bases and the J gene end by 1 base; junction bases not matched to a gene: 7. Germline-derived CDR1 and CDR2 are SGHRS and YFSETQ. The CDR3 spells CASSVGQGWAKNIQYF. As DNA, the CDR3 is TGCGCCAGCAGCGTCGGACAGGGTTGGGCCAAAAACATTCAGTACTTC.

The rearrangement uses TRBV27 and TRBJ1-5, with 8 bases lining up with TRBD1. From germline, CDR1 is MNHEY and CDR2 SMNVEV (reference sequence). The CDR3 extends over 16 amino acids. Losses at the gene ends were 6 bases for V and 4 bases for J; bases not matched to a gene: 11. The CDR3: CASRFLTGDRNQPQHF. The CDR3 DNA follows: TGTGCCAGCAGATTTCTGACAGGGGACCGAAATCAGCCCCAGCATTTT.

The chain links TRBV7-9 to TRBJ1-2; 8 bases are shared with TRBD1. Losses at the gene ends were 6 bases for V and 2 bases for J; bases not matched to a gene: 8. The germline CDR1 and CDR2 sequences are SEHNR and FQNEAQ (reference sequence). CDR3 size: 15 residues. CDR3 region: CASRTDRGGNYGYTF. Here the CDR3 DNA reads TGTGCCAGCAGGACCGACAGGGGAGGGAACTATGGCTACACCTTC.

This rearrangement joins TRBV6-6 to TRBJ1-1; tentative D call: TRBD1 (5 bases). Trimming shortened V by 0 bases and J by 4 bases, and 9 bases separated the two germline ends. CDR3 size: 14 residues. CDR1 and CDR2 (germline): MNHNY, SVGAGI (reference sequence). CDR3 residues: CASSYSAGGTEAFF. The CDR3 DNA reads TGTGCCAGCAGTTACTCTGCGGGGGGCACTGAAGCTTTCTTT.

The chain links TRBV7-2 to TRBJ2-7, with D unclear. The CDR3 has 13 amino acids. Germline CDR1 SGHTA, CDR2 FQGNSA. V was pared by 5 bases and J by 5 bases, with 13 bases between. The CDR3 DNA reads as TGTGCCAGCAGCCAGACACCCTTCCACGAGCAGTACTTC. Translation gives CASSQTPFHEQYF.

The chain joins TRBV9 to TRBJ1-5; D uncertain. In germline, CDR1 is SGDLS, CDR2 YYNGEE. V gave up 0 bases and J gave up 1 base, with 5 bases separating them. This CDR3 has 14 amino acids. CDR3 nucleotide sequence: TGTGCCAGCAGCGTAGGACTAAGCAATCAGCCCCAGCATTTT. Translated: CASSVGLSNQPQHF.

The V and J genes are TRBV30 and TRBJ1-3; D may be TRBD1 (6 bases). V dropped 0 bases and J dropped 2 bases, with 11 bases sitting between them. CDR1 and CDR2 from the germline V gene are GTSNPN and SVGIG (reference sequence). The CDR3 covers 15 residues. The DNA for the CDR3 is TGTGCCTGGAGTGTGGGAGGGGGTACTGGAAACACCATATATTTT. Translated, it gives CAWSVGGGTGNTIYF. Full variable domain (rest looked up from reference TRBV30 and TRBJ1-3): SQTIHQWPATLVQPVGSPLSLECTVEGTSNPNLYWYRQAAGRGLQLLFYSVGIGQISSEVPQNLSASRPQDRQFILSSKKLLLSDSGFYLCAWSVGGGTGNTIYFGEGSWLTVV.

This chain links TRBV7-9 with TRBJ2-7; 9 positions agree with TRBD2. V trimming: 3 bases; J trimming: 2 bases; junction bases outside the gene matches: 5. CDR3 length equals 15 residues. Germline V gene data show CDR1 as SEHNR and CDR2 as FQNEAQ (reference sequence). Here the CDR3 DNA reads TGTGCCAGCAGCTTGACTAGCGGCAGGGCCTACGAGCAGTACTTC. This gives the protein CASSLTSGRAYEQYF.

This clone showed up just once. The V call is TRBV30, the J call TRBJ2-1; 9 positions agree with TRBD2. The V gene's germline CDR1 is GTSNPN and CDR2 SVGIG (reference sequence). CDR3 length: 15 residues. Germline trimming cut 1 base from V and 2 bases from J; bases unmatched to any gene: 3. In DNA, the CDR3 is TGTGCCTGGAGTGGGGCGGGGGGGCCCTACAATGAGCAGTTCTTC. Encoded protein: CAWSGAGGPYNEQFF.

CDR3 sequence reads: CASSFPPGQGQNYGYTF. The CDR3 nucleotides read TGTGCCAGCAGTTTTCCTCCCGGACAGGGCCAAAACTATGGCTACACCTTC. V and J are TRBV28 and TRBJ1-2; 8 nucleotides align to TRBD1. The V segment lost 3 bases and the J segment 2 bases; nucleotides outside the gene matches: 11. Germline values: CDR1 MDHEN, CDR2 SYDVKM. The CDR3 is 17 residues long.

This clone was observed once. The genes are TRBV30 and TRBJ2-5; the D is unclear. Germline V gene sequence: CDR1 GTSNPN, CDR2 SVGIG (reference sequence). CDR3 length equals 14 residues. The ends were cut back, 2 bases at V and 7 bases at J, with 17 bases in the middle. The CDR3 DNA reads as TGTGCCTGGAGTCAGCTAGGTTCAAGATTGACCCAGTACTTC. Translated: CAWSQLGSRLTQYF.

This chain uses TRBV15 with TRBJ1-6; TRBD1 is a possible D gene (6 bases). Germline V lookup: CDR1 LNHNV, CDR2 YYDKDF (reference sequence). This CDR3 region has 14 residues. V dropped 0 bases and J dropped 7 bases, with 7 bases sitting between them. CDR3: CATSRDGQNSPLHF. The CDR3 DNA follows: TGTGCCACCAGCAGAGATGGACAGAATTCACCCCTCCACTTT.

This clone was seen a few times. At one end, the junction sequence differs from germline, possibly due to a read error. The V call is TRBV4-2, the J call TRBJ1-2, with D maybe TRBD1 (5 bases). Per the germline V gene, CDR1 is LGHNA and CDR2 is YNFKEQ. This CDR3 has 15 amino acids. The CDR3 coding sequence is TGTGCCAGCCGCCAAACCCTAGGGGTCAACTATGGCTACACCTTC. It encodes CASRQTLGVNYGYTF.

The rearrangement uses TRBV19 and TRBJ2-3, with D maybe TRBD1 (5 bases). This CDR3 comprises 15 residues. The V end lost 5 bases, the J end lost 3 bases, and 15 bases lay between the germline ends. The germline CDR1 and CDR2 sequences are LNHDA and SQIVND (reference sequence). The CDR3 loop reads CASSDSRQRTDTQYF. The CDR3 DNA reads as TGTGCCAGTAGTGACAGCCGCCAACGGACAGATACGCAGTATTTT. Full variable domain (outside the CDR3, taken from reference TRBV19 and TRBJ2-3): DGGITQSPKYLFRKEGQNVTLSCEQNLNHDAMYWYRQDPGQGLRLIYYSQIVNDFQKGDIAEGYSVSREKKESFPLTVTSAQKNPTAFYLCASSDSRQRTDTQYFGPGTRLTVL.

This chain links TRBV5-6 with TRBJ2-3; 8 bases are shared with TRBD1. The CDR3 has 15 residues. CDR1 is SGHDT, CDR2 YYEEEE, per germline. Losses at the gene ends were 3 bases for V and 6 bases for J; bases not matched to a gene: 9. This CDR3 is CASSSGTGMRDTQYF. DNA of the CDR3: TGTGCCAGCAGCTCAGGGACAGGTATGAGGGATACGCAGTATTTT.

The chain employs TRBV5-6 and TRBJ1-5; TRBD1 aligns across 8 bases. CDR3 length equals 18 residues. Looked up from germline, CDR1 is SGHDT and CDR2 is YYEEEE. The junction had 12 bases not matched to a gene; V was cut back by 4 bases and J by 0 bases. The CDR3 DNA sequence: TGTGCCAGCAGCACCTCGCGAAGACAGGGGTATAGCAATCAGCCCCAGCATTTT. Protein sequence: CASSTSRRQGYSNQPQHF.

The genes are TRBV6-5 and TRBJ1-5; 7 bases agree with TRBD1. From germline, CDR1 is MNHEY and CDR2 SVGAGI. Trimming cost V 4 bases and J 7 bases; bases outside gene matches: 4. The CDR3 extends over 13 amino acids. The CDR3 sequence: CASSFDRDQPQHF. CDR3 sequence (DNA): TGTGCCAGCAGTTTCGACAGGGACCAGCCCCAGCATTTT.

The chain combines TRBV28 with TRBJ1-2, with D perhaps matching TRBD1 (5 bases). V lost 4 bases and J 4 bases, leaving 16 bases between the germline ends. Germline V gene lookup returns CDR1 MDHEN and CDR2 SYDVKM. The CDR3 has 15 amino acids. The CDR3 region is CASSWGGGESYGYTF. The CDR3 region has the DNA TGTGCCAGCAGTTGGGGGGGAGGGGAGAGCTATGGCTACACCTTC.

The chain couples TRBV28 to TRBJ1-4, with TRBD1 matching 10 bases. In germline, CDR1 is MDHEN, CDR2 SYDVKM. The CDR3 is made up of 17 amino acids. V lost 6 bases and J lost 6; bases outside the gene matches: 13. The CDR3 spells CASSLWSPGTGDEKLFF. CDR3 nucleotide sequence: TGTGCCAGCAGCCTATGGAGCCCGGGGACAGGGGATGAAAAACTGTTTTTT.